Detailed here is one T cell receptor (beta chain). Antigen unknown. The PCR contained 60 Vbeta and 13 Jbeta primers. The assay was immunoSEQ multiplex PCR, and TCRdb's table has in-frame clones only and misses some. Of approximately 130,000 clones detected, 76% appear once; the ten largest clones hold less than 2%. The sample belongs to a study of cytomegalovirus exposure and HLA in healthy donors. Study-wide background: Sequencing of 150 million to 200 million T cells in an earlier analysis found around 120 million unique TCR beta sequences.

General study findings and limits: At a 0.05 false discovery rate, a later analysis found around 17,000 TCR beta sequences to be associated with HLA alleles.

The CDR3 covers 15 residues. V gave up 0 bases and J gave up 4 bases; unmatched junction bases: 6. Germline V gene lookup returns CDR1 SGHRS and CDR2 YFSETQ. This clonotype was obtained from a female donor in good health and CMV-seropositive. Sequencing was carried out using PBMCs. This chain links TRBV5-1 with TRBJ2-7; TRBD2 matches at 8 bases. The CDR3 loop reads CASSLGAGAGYEQYF. Here the CDR3 DNA reads TGCGCCAGCAGCTTGGGAGCGGGGGCCGGGTACGAGCAGTACTTC.